This T cell receptor beta chain was found in a study of cytomegalovirus exposure and HLA in healthy donors listed by TCRdb under 2017. For the study in its entirety: According to an earlier analysis of 587 of the donors, about 170 million T cells yielded some 120 million unique TCR beta sequences and 250 to 350 Gb of sequence data. An early release that covered fewer than 800 HLA-typed donors contained about 300 gigabases of sequencing data and roughly 84 million unique TCR sequences. Among the approximately 400 genotyped donors, about 83% belonged to the genetic ancestry cluster associated with self-reported Caucasian donors. The study aimed to test whether signatures of past pathogen exposure could be identified by cataloging public T cell receptors. The study profiled the T cell repertoires of 500 to 800 subjects by immunosequencing and related them to cytomegalovirus serostatus. In addition to the first cohort of 666 subjects, a separate validation cohort of approximately 130 different subjects was used. To predict cytomegalovirus infection status, the study brought together high-throughput TCR immunosequencing, statistical association of individual TCRs with disease status, and machine learning. A later analysis re-analyzed previously published TCR beta repertoires from roughly 600 donors and added high-resolution HLA genotyping to study TCR occurrence patterns. Rather than using new phenotypic data, the later analysis identified candidate immune exposures from TCR beta sequences and from how often those sequences occurred across donors. An earlier analysis of 587 of the donors applied high-throughput TCR beta sequencing to assess whether each TCR beta V gene segment acted as functional or pseudogenic. Alongside the repertoire data, information on donor age, sex, ethnicity and CMV serostatus was compiled. In a later genetic analysis, genome-wide SNP genotypes for about three fifths of the roughly 670 donors were used, and that subset was treated as a discovery cohort. Every discovery cohort repertoire had been produced on one sequencing platform. Class I and class II HLA loci were covered by the typing at four-digit resolution. Typing coverage varied by locus: roughly 629-640 donors for A, B, C, DRB1 and DQB1; approximately 520 for DQA1; more than 600 for DPA1; more than 450 for DPB1. Roughly five DR-DQ haplotypes were handled as single units for association and clustering because linkage in the cohort was strong. Across some 400 genotyped donors of the cohort, an average of about 220,000 unique TCR beta nucleotide sequences per donor were sequenced, and roughly 17% of those sequences were non-productive.

Points on this clone: Its antigen target is currently unknown. No per-base quality is available; no much larger clone lies one base away.

Preparation of the library involved the immunoSEQ multiplex PCR assay. For the multiplex PCR, a mixture combining 60 forward primers for TCR Vbeta segments and 13 reverse primers for TCR Jbeta segments was used. Amplification of the CDR3 region of rearranged TCR beta genes was performed with a multiplex PCR assay on genomic DNA. The amplified TCR beta libraries were sequenced on the Illumina HiSeq System as 87-base-pair reads. On the study's bioinformatics: A later analysis counted 65 million to 90 million unique TCR beta chains across the 690 or so repertoires, and around 12 million of these chains were shared by at least two donors. A nearest-neighbor algorithm error-corrected the raw reads and collapsed the reads into unique sequences, merging closely related sequences to remove PCR and sequencing errors. V, D and J gene segments were assigned by aligning CDR3 sequences to IMGT reference sequences. For a sequence to be retained, at least a six-nucleotide match to both a V gene segment and a J gene segment was required. A rearrangement was called productive if the CDR3 had no stop codons and remained in frame with V and J, and every other rearrangement was called non-productive. CDR3 was defined by IMGT convention, running from the second conserved V-encoded cysteine to the conserved J-encoded phenylalanine. The earlier analysis of about 570 of the donors excluded any sequence lacking an unambiguous match to a single V gene segment. In an earlier analysis of almost 600 of the donors, a V segment was called functional when productive rearrangements were above 56.7%, and segregating when the standard deviation between donors exceeded 5%. A statistical classification framework was developed to diagnose cytomegalovirus status using the catalog of TCR beta chain sequences. A later analysis assigned V and J genes by comparing TCR nucleotide sequences with IMGT/GENE-DB human TR gene sequences. A later analysis assigned CDR3 sequences and most-parsimonious VDJ recombination scenarios with the TCRdist pipeline. A later analysis defined each TCR beta chain by its CDR3 amino acid sequence plus V-gene family, and excluded reads lacking a unique V-gene family. In a later analysis, some 600 highly shared, low-generation-probability nucleotide sequences were removed to address suspected cross-contamination and a sequencing artifact. In a later analysis, a clonal expansion index was calculated for each public chain from normalized within-repertoire ranks of inferred template counts. Generation probabilities in a later analysis came from a VDJ recombination model fitted to out-of-frame rearrangements, and those results were checked against IGoR. In a later analysis, hypergeometric tests were used to score TCR-TCR, TCR-HLA and TCR-CMV co-occurrence, with a repertoire-size bias correction applied to TCR pairs. To estimate false discovery rates, a later analysis permuted the HLA or CMV assignments 20 times. A later analysis grouped co-occurring TCRs with DBSCAN, adding TCRdist sequence similarity when clustering within HLA-allele-positive subsets. Repertoires with fewer than 30,000 or more than 120,000 public chains were left out of co-occurrence clustering, as were about five repertoires with anomalous nucleotide sharing. TCRdb stores this immuneACCESS table with in-frame sequences only. Part of the clones is absent; in the studies checked, under half of the shortfall reflects unresolved V genes, and no reason is known for the rest. V, J and clone size are taken as reported in that table, and D and trimming were inferred from the DNA itself. The sample has 150,000 to 200,000 clones on record, 75% to 85% of them singletons. The top ten clones comprise about 1.5% of the sample.

General conclusions and limits of the study: According to the authors, the approach could potentially be generalized to other disease states and immunological phenotypes. HLA typing was unavailable for some donors at each locus, so association tests used only the typed subset. A cluster of highly shared sequence variants was judged likely to represent a technical artifact of the sequencing pipeline. V-gene and J-gene trimming of TCR beta chains was associated with a missense DCLRE1C variant in a later genetic analysis, and the association was replicated in an independent cohort. In a later analysis, the rate of TCR association differed among HLA loci, with DRB1 alleles having the most associated TCRs and HLA-C alleles having the fewest. Cytomegalovirus status was reported to be diagnosed by the classifier with high specificity and sensitivity in both the original and validation cohorts. The earlier analysis of 450 to 700 of the donors excluded 15 to 20 rarely observed V segments, including chromosome 9 orphons, because counts were too low. When HLA alleles, especially DR and DQ, strongly co-occurred, TCR associations were difficult to assign to individual alleles. In a later analysis, 15,000 to 20,000 TCR beta sequences were associated with specific HLA alleles at a false discovery rate of 0.05. Some IMGT-functional V segments, including TRBV6-2 and TRBV6-3, could not be distinguished by the 87-base-pair reads and were therefore excluded. While some public TCRs were present in many individuals, most TCR sequences turned up only very rarely across donors. A later analysis reported that several top co-occurrence clusters appeared linked to parvovirus B19, influenza, CMV and Epstein-Barr virus. The study gave a list of about 150 TCR beta chains associated with cytomegalovirus. Most CMV-associated TCR beta chains appeared to be HLA-restricted in a later analysis, and the HLA associations seemed to be driven largely by CMV exposure. Compared with equally common non-associated chains, HLA-associated TCR beta chains in a later analysis were more clonally expanded and had lower generation probabilities. The cohort was sequenced for TCR beta chains only, and without alpha or paired-chain data the features that could be detected were limited. An earlier analysis of some 560 of the donors showed that most TCR beta V segments appeared in productive rearrangements either about 87% or about 30% of the time, which broadly matched IMGT annotations. In vitro tests confirmed that a few of the cytomegalovirus-associated TCR beta chains recognize cytomegalovirus antigens. A further reported finding was that TCR beta sequences accurately predicted the HLA-A and HLA-B alleles for most subjects in the first cohort. Roughly uniform sequencing depth across donors was assumed in presence/absence analyses, although this assumption may not hold. Compared with the roughly 700-donor mean, donors in an Asian-associated ancestry cluster had fewer N-insertions in productive TCRs, according to a later genetic analysis. For the cohort, immune exposure information was limited to CMV serostatus. Correlated functional status among segregating V segments might be attributable to linkage disequilibrium, but an unknown experimental factor could not be ruled out.

The V end gives up 4 bases and the J end 3 bases, leaving 5 bases in the junction not matched to a gene. Including cysteine and phenylalanine, the CDR3 has 14 amino acids. Only the CDR3 DNA is retained, 42 bases long and in frame from the first base. As encoded in the germline V gene, CDR1 is SGHDT while CDR2 is YYEEEE. The cohort comprised several hundred healthy bone marrow donors. All cohort members were sampled while nominally healthy, although unrecorded immune exposures were likely present. The donor tested CMV seronegative, placing the donor among the 350 to 400 seronegative members of the cohort. A peripheral blood sample was provided by each donor, and peripheral blood mononuclear cells were used for TCR beta sequencing. The Qiagen DNeasy Blood Extraction Kit was used to extract genomic DNA from the blood cell samples.

The rearranged segments are TRBV5-6 and TRBJ2-7; the central 9 bases match TRBD1. Sequencing used PBMCs. The TCR sequence derives from a man aged 18 to 35 in good health and CMV-seronegative. The DNA sequence reads TGTGCCAGCAGCCGGACAGGGGCCAGCTACGAGCAGTACTTC. This is translated as CASSRTGASYEQYF.